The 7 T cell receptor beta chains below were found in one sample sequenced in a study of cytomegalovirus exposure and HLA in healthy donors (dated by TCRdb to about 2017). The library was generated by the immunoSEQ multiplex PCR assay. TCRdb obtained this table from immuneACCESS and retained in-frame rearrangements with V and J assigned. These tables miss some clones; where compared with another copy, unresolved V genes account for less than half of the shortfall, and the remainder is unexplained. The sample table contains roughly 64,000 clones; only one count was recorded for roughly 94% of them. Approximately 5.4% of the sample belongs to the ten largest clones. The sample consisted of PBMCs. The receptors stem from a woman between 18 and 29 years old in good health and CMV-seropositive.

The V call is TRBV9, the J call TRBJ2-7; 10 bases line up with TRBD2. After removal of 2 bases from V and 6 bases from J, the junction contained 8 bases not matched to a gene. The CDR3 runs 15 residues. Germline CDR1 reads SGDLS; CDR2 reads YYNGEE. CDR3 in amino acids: CASSVTSGDGGEQYF. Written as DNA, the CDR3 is TGTGCCAGCAGCGTTACTAGCGGGGACGGAGGCGAGCAGTACTTC. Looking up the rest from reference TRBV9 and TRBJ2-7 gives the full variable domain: DSGVTQTPKHLITATGQRVTLRCSPRSGDLSVYWYQQSLDQGLQFLIQYYNGEERAKGNILERFSAQQFPDLHSELNLSSLELGDSALYFCASSVTSGDGGEQYFGPGTRLTVT.

Here the CDR3 reads CASSQEWGLEQFF. The CDR3 nucleotides are TGTGCCAGCAGCCAAGAATGGGGACTTGAGCAGTTCTTC. This chain joins TRBV4-2 and TRBJ2-1, with TRBD2 as a possible D gene (6 bases). V lost 0 bases and J lost 9, with 9 bases in between. CDR1 is LGHNA and CDR2 is YNFKEQ in the germline V gene. The CDR3 covers 13 residues.

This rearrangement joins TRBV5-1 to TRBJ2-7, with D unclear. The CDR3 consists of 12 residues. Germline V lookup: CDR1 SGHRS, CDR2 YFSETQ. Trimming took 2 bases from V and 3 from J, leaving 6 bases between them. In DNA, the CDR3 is TGCGCCAGCAGCTTTGGCGGCTACGAGCAGTACTTC. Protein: CASSFGGYEQYF.

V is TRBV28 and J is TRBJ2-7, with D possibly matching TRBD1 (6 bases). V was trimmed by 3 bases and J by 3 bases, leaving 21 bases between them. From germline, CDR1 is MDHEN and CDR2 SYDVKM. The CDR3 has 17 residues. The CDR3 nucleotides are TGTGCCAGCAGTTTGGGTCCAGGGCAGGGGCTTAACTACGAGCAGTACTTC. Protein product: CASSLGPGQGLNYEQYF.

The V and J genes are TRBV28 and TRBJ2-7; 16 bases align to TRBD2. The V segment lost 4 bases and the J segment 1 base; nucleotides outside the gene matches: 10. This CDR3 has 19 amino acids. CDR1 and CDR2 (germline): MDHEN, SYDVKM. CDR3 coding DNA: TGTGCCAGCAGTTCCCCTTGGGGGACTAGCGGGAGGGTATCCTACGAGCAGTACTTC. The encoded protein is CASSSPWGTSGRVSYEQYF.

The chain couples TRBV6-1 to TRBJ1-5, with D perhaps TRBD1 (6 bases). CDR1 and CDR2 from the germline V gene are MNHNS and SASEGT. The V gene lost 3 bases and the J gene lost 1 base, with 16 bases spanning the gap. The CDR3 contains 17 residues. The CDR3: CASSDYLQGASNQPQHF. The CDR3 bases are TGTGCCAGCAGTGATTATTTACAGGGTGCGAGCAATCAGCCCCAGCATTTT.

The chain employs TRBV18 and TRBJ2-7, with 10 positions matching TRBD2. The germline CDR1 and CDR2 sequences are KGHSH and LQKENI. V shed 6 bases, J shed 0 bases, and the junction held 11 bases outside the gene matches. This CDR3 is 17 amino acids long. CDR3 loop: CASSRSGGADFSYEQYF. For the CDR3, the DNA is TGTGCCAGCTCGCGAAGCGGGGGGGCCGACTTCTCCTACGAGCAGTACTTC.